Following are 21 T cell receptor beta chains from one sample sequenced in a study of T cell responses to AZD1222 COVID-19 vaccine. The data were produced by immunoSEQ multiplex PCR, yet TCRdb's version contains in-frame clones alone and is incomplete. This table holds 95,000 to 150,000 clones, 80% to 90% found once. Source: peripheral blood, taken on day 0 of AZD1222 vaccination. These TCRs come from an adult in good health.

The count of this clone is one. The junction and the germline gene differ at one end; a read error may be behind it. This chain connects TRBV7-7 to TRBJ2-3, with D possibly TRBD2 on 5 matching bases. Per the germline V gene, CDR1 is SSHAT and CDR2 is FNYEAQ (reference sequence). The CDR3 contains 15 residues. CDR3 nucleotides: TGTGCTAGCAGCCCCGGGTCGAACGGGGCAGATACGCAGTATTTT. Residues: CASSPGSNGADTQYF.

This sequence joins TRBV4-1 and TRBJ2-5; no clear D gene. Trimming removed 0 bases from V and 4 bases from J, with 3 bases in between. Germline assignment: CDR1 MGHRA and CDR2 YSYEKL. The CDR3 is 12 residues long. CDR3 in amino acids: CASSQEGETQYF. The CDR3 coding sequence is TGCGCCAGCAGCCAAGAAGGAGAGACCCAGTACTTC.

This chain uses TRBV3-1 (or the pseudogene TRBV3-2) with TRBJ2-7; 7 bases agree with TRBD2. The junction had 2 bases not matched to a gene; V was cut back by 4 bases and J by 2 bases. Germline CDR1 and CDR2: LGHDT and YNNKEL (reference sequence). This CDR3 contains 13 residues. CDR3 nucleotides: TGTGCCAGCAGCCGGACTAGTCCCTACGAGCAGTACTTC. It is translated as CASSRTSPYEQYF.

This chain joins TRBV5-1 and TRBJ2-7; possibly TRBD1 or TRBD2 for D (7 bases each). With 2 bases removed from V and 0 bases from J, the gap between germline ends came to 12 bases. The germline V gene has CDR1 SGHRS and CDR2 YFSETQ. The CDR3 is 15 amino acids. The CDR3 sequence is CASSLQGRDSYEQYF. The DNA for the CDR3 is TGCGCCAGCAGCTTACAGGGGAGGGACTCCTACGAGCAGTACTTC.

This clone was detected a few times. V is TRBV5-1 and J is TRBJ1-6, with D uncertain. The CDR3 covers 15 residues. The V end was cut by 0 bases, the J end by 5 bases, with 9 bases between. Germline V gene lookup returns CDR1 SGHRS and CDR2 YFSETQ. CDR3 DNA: TGCGCCAGCAGCTTGGGAGTGGTTAATAATTCACCCCTCCACTTT. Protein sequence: CASSLGVVNNSPLHF.

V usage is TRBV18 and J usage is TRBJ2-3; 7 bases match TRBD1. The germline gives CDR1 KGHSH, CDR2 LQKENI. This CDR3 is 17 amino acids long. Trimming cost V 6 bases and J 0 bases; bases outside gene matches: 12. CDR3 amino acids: CASSRTRQGSSTDTQYF. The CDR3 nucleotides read TGTGCCAGCTCCCGAACTCGACAGGGCTCTAGCACAGATACGCAGTATTTT.

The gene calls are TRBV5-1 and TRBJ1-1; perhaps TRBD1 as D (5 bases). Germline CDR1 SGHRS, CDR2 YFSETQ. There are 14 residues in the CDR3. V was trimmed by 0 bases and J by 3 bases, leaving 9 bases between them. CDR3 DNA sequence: TGCGCCAGCAGCTTGGATGGGGGGGACACTGAAGCTTTCTTT. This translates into CASSLDGGDTEAFF.

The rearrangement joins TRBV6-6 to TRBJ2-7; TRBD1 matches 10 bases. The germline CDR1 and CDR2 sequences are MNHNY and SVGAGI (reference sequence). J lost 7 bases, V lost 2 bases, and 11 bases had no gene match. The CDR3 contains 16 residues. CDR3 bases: TGTGCCAGCAGTTACCCCCCGGGACAGGGGCGGGTGGAGCAGTACTTC. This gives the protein CASSYPPGQGRVEQYF.

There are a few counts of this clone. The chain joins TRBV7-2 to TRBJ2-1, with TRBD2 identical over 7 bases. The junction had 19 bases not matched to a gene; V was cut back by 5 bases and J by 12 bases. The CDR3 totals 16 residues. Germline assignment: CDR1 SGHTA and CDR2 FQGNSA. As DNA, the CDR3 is TGTGCCAGCAGCCCGCCACTAGCGCTTGACCCTTCAAGGCAGTTCTTC. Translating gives CASSPPLALDPSRQFF.

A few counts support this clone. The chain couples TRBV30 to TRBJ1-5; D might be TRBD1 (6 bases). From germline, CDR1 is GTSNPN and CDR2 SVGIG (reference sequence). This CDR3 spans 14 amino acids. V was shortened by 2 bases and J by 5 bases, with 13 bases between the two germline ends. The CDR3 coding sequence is TGTGCCTGGAGTCCCGGGACACCGGATCAGCCCCAGCATTTT. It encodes CAWSPGTPDQPQHF.

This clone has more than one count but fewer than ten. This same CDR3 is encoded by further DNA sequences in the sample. CDR3 region: CASSLGRNYGYTF. The CDR3 DNA is TGTGCCAGCAGCTTGGGACGGAACTATGGCTACACCTTC. The V call is TRBV5-6, the J call TRBJ1-2; no firm D call. Per germline, CDR1 SGHDT and CDR2 YYEEEE. V lost 0 bases and J 2 bases, leaving 5 bases between the germline ends. The CDR3 has 13 amino acids.

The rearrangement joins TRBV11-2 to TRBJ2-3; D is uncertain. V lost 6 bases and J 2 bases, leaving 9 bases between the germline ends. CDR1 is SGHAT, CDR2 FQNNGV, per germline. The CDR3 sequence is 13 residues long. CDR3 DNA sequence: TGTGCCAGCAGTCCCCTATCCACAGATACGCAGTATTTT. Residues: CASSPLSTDTQYF.

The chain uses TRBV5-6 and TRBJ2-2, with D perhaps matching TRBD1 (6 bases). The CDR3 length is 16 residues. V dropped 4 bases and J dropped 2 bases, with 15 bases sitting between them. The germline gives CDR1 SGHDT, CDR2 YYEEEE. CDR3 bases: TGTGCCAGCAGCCCCGACCCGACAGGTAACACCGGGGAGCTGTTTTTT. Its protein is CASSPDPTGNTGELFF.

CDR3 residues: CASSVRSSYNEQFF. For the CDR3, the DNA is TGCGCCAGCAGCGTGCGGAGCTCCTACAATGAGCAGTTCTTC. The chain combines TRBV4-1 with TRBJ2-1; D remains unclear. Germline CDR1 is MGHRA and CDR2 is YSYEKL. Trimming stripped 5 bases from V and 0 bases from J, with 8 bases between. CDR3 length equals 14 residues.

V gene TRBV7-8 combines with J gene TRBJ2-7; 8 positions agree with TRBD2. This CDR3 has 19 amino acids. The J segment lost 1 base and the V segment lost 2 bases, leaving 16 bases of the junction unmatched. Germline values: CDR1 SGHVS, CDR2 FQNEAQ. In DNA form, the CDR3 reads TGTGCCAGCAGCTTATTACCGAACGACTGGCGGGAGGTATCCTACGAGCAGTACTTC. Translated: CASSLLPNDWREVSYEQYF. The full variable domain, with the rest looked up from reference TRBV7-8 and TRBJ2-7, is GAGVSQSPRYKVAKRGQDVALRCDPISGHVSLFWYQQALGQGPEFLTYFQNEAQLDKSGLPSDRFFAERPEGSVSTLKIQRTQQEDSAVYLCASSLLPNDWREVSYEQYFGPGTRLTVT.

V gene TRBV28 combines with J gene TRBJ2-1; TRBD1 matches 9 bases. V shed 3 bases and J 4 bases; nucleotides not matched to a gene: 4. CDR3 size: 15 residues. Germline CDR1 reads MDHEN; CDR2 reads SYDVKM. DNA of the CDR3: TGTGCCAGCAGTTTTCAGGGACAGGGTTACAATGAGCAGTTCTTC. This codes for CASSFQGQGYNEQFF.

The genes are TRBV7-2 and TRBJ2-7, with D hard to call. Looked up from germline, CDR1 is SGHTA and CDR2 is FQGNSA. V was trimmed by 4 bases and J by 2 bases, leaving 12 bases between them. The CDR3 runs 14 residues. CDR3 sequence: CASSSHGAPYEQYF. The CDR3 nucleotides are TGTGCCAGCAGCTCCCACGGCGCGCCCTACGAGCAGTACTTC.

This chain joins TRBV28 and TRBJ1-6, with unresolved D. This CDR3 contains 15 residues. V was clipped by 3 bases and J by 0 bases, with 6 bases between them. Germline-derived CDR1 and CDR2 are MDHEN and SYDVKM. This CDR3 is CASSFQSSYNSPLHF. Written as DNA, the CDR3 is TGTGCCAGCAGTTTTCAGAGCTCCTATAATTCACCCCTCCACTTT.

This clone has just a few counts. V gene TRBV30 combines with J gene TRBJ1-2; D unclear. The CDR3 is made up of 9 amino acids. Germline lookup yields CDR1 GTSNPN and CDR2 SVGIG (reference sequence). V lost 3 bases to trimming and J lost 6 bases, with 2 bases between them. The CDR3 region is CAWRDGYTF. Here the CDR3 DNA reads TGTGCCTGGAGAGATGGCTACACCTTC.

Here the CDR3 reads CASSKYQPQHF. CDR3 coding DNA: TGTGCCAGCAGTAAATATCAGCCCCAGCATTTT. This chain uses TRBV28 with TRBJ1-5; no definite D call. Deletions cut 5 bases from V and 5 bases from J, with 4 bases between. Germline V gene data show CDR1 as MDHEN and CDR2 as SYDVKM. This CDR3 region has 11 residues. The complete variable domain, with remaining parts taken from reference TRBV28 and TRBJ1-5, reads DVKVTQSSRYLVKRTGEKVFLECVQDMDHENMFWYRQDPGLGLRLIYFSYDVKMKEKGDIPEGYSVSREKKERFSLILESASTNQTSMYLCASSKYQPQHFGDGTRLSIL.

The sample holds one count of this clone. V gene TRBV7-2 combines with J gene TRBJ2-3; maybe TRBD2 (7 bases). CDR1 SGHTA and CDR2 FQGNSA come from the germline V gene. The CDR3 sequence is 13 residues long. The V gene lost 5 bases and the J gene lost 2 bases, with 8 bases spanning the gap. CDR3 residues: CASSGGATDTQYF. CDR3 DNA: TGTGCCAGCAGCGGGGGGGCCACAGATACGCAGTATTTT.